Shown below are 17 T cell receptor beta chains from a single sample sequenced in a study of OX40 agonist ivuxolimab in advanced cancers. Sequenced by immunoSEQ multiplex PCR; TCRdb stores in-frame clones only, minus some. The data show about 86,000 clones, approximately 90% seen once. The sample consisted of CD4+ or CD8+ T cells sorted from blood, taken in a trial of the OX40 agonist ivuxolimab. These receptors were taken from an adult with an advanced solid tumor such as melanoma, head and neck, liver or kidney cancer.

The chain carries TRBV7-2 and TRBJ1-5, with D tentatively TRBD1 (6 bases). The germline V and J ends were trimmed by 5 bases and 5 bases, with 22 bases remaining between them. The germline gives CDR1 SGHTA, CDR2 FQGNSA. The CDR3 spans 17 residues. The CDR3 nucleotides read TGTGCCAGCAGCCCTGGCGGGGTGGGGGCCCAAGATCAGCCCCAGCATTTT. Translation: CASSPGGVGAQDQPQHF.

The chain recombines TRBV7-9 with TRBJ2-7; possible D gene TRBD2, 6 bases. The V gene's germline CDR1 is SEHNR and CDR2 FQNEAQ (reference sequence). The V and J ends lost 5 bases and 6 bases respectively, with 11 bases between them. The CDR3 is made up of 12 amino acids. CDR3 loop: CASSRGTGEQYF. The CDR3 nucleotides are TGTGCCAGCAGCCGCGGGACGGGCGAGCAGTACTTC.

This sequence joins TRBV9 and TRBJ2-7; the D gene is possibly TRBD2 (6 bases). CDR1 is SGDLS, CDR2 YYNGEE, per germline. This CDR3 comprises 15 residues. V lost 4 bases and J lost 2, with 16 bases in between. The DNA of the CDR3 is TGTGCCAGCAGCACTCGTGGGGACTTTCCCTACGAGCAGTACTTC. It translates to CASSTRGDFPYEQYF. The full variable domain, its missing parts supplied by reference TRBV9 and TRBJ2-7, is DSGVTQTPKHLITATGQRVTLRCSPRSGDLSVYWYQQSLDQGLQFLIQYYNGEERAKGNILERFSAQQFPDLHSELNLSSLELGDSALYFCASSTRGDFPYEQYFGPGTRLTVT.

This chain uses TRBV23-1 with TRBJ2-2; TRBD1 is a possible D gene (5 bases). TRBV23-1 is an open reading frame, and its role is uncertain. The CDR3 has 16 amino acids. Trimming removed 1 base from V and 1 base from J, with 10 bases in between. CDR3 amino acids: CASSQFQGQNTGELFF. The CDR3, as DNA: TGCGCCAGCAGTCAATTTCAGGGTCAGAACACCGGGGAGCTGTTTTTT.

The CDR3 here is CASSMVGQGIAGNTIYF. CDR3 DNA sequence: TGTGCCAGTAGTATGGTCGGACAGGGTATCGCTGGAAACACCATATATTTT. The chain links TRBV19 to TRBJ1-3; 8 nucleotides line up with TRBD1. Germline loops: CDR1 LNHDA, CDR2 SQIVND (reference sequence). Germline trimming cut 3 bases from V and 2 bases from J; bases unmatched to any gene: 9. CDR3 length: 17 amino acids.

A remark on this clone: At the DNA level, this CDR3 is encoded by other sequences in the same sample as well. In DNA, the CDR3 is TGTGCCAGCAGTTTATCGGGTCTAGCGGGAGCAAGGGAGACCCAGTACTTC. This codes for CASSLSGLAGARETQYF. This chain uses TRBV27 with TRBJ2-5, with TRBD2 matching over 10 bases. Germline CDR1 MNHEY, CDR2 SMNVEV (reference sequence). The length of the CDR3 is 17 residues. V lost 0 bases to trimming and J lost 5 bases; unmatched junction nucleotides: 9.

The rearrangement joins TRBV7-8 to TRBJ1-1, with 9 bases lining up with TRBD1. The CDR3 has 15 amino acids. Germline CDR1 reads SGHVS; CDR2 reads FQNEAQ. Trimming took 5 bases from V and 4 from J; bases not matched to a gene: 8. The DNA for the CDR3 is TGTGCCAGCAGCGCCCGGGACAGGGTAATCACTGAAGCTTTCTTT. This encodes CASSARDRVITEAFF. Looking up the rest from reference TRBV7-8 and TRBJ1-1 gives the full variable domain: GAGVSQSPRYKVAKRGQDVALRCDPISGHVSLFWYQQALGQGPEFLTYFQNEAQLDKSGLPSDRFFAERPEGSVSTLKIQRTQQEDSAVYLCASSARDRVITEAFFGQGTRLTVV.

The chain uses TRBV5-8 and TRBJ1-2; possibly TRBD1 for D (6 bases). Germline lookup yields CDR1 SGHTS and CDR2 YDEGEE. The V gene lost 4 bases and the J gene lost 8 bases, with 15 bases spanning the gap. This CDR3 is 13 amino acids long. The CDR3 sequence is CASSLGSTGGYTF. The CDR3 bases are TGTGCCAGCAGCCTTGGATCAACAGGGGGCTACACCTTC.

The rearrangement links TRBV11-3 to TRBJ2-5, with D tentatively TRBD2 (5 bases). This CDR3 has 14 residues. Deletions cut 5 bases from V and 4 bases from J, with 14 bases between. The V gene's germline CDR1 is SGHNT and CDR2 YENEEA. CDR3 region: CASSPSGNRETQYF. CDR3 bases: TGTGCCAGCAGCCCCTCGGGGAACCGAGAGACCCAGTACTTC.

CDR3 loop: CASSYLGGTHHEQYF. The CDR3 DNA sequence: TGTGCCAGCAGTTACTTAGGGGGGACTCACCACGAGCAGTACTTC. The rearrangement links TRBV6-6 to TRBJ2-7, with D perhaps assigned TRBD1 or TRBD2 (6 bases each). CDR3 length: 15 residues. Germline CDR1 is MNHNY and CDR2 is SVGAGI (reference sequence). V lost 1 base, J lost 5 bases, and 15 bases lay in between.

The CDR3 DNA follows: TGCGCCAGCAGCCGGGGGGAGGGCCAAGAGACCCAGTACTTC. It yields the protein CASSRGEGQETQYF. The chain carries TRBV4-1 and TRBJ2-5; TRBD2 aligns across 7 bases. Germline V lookup: CDR1 MGHRA, CDR2 YSYEKL. The CDR3 has 14 residues. Losses at the gene ends were 4 bases for V and 1 base for J; bases not matched to a gene: 3.

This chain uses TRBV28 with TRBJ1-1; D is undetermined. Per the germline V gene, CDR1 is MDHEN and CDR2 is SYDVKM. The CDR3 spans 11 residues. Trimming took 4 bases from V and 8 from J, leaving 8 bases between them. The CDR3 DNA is TGTGCCAGCAGTTCACTGACGGAAGCTTTCTTT. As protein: CASSSLTEAFF.

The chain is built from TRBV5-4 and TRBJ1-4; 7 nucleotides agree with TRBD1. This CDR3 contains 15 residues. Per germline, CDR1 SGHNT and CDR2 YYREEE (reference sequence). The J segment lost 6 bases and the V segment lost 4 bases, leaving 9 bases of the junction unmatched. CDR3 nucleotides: TGTGCCAGCAGCGCCCGGACAGGTGGGGATGAAAAACTGTTTTTT. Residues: CASSARTGGDEKLFF.

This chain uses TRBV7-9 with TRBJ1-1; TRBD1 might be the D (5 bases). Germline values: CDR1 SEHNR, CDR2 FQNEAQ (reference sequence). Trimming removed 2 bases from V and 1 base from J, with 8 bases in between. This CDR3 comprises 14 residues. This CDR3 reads CASSLQGRNTEAFF. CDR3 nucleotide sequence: TGTGCCAGCAGCTTACAGGGAAGGAACACTGAAGCTTTCTTT.

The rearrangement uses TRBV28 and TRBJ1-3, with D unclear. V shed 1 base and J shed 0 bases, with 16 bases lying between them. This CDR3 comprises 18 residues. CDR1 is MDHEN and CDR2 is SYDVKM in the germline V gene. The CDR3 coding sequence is TGTGCCAGCAGTTTATACCGGCCCTTAACTCTCTCTGGAAACACCATATATTTT. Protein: CASSLYRPLTLSGNTIYF.

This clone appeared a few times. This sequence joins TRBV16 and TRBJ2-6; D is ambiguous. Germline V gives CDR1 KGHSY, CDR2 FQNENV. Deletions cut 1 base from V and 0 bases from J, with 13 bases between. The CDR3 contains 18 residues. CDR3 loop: CASSQWRASGSGANVLTF. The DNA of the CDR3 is TGTGCCAGCAGCCAATGGAGAGCGTCAGGCTCTGGGGCCAACGTCCTGACTTTC.

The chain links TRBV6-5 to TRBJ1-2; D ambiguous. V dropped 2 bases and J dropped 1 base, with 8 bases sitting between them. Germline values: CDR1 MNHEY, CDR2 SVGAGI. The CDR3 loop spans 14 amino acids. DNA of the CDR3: TGTGCCAGCAGTTACAAACCCTTTAACTATGGCTACACCTTC. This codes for CASSYKPFNYGYTF.